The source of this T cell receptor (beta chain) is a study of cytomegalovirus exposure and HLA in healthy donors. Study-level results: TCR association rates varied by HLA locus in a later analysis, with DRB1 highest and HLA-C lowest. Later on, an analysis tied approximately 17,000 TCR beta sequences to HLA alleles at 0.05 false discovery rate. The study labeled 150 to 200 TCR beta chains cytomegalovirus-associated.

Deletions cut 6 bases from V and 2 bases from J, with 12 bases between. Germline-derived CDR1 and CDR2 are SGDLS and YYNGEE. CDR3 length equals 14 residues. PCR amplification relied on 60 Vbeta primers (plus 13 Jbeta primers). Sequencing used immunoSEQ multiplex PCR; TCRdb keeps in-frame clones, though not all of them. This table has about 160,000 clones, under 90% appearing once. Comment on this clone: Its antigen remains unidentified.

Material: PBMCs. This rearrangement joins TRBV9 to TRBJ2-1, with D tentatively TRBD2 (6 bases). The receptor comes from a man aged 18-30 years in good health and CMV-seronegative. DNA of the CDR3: TGTGCCAGCAACGGGGGTCCCCCCTACAATGAGCAGTTCTTC. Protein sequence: CASNGGPPYNEQFF.